This TCR beta chain was profiled in a study of T cell responses to AZD1222 COVID-19 vaccine. The table came from immunoSEQ multiplex PCR; TCRdb's copy has only in-frame clones and leaves some out. The table lists roughly 55,000 clones, approximately 88% of them singletons, with approximately 2% in the top ten. The length of the CDR3 is 19 residues. Germline loops: CDR1 KGHSH, CDR2 LQKENI. V was cut by 5 bases and J by 6 bases, with 29 bases left in between. The sequenced sample was peripheral blood, obtained on day 0 of AZD1222 vaccination. This TCR was sampled from an adult in good health. The chain combines TRBV18 with TRBJ2-1, with D tentatively TRBD2 (5 bases). Here the CDR3 DNA reads TGTGCCAGCTCATCCTTGCCGGGTAGTGCCGGGTCGGGGTCCAATGAGCAGTTCTTC. This translates into CASSSLPGSAGSGSNEQFF. Full variable domain (rest looked up from reference TRBV18 and TRBJ2-1): NAGVMQNPRHLVRRRGQEARLRCSPMKGHSHVYWYRQLPEEGLKFMVYLQKENIIDESGMPKERFSAEFPKEGPSILRIQQVVRGDSAAYFCASSSLPGSAGSGSNEQFFGPGTRLTVL.